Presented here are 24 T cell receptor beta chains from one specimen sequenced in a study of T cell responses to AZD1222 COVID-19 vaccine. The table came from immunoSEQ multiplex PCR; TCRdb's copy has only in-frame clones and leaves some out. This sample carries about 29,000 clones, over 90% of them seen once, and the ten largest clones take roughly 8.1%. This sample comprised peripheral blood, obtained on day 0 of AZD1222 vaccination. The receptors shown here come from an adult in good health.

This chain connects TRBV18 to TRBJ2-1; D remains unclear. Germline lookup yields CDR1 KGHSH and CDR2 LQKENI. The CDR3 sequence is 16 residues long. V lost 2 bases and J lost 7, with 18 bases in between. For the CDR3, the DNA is TGTGCCAGCTCACCAATAGGGCAGGTACTACGGAATGAGCAGTTCTTC. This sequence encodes CASSPIGQVLRNEQFF.

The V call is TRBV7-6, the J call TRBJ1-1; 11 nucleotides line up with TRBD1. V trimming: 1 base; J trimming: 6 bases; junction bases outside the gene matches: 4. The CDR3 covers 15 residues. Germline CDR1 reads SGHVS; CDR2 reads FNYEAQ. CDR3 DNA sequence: TGTGCCAGCAGCTTAGGGGGACAGGGGGGCCCTGAAGCTTTCTTT. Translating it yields CASSLGGQGGPEAFF.

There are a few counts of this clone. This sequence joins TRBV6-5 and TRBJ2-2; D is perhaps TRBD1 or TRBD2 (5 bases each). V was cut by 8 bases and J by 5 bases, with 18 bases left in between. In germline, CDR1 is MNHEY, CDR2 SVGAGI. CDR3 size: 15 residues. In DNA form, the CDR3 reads TGTGCCAGCTTATCCGGGACCACCGATACCGGGGAGCTGTTTTTT. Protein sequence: CASLSGTTDTGELFF.

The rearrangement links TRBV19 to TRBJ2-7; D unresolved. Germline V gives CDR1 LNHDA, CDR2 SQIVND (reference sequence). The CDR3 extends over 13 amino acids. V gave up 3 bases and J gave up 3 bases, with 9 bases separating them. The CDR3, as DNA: TGTGCCAGTAGTATCGGTGGTCGCTACGAGCAGTACTTC. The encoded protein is CASSIGGRYEQYF.

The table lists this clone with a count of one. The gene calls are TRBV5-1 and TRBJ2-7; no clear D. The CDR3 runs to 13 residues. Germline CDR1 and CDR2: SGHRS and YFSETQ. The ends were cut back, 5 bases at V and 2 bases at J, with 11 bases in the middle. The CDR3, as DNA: TGCGCCAGCAGGGGTAGGTCGGCCTACGAGCAGTACTTC. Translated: CASRGRSAYEQYF.

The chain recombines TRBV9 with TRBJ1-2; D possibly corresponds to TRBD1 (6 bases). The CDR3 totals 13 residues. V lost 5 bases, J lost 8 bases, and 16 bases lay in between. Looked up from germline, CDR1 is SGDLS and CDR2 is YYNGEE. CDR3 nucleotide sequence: TGTGCCAGCAGACCGAGTGGGGGGCGCGGCTACACCTTC. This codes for CASRPSGGRGYTF.

The CDR3 reads CASSIVPGLDYYNEQFF. The CDR3 bases are TGTGCCAGTAGTATAGTCCCGGGACTAGATTATTACAATGAGCAGTTCTTC. The chain employs TRBV19 and TRBJ2-1, with 8 bases matching TRBD2. CDR1 LNHDA and CDR2 SQIVND come from the germline V gene (reference sequence). After removal of 1 base from V and 4 bases from J, the junction contained 9 bases not matched to a gene. CDR3 length: 17 residues.

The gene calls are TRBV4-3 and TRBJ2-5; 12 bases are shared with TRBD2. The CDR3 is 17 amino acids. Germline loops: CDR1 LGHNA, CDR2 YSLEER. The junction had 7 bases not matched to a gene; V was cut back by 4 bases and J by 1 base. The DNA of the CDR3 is TGCGCCAGCAGCCCTGGACTAGCGGGACCACCCCAAGAGACCCAGTACTTC. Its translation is CASSPGLAGPPQETQYF.

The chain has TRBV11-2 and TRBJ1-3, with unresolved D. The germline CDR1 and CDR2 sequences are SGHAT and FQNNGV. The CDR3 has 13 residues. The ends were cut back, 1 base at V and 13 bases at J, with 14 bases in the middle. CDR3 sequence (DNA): TGTGCCAGCAGCTTAGTAGAGGGCAGTTTTATATATTTT. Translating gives CASSLVEGSFIYF.

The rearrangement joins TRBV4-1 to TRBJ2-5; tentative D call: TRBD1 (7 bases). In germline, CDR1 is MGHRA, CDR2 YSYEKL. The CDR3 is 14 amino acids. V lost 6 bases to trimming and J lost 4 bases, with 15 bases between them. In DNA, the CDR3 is TGCGCCAGCAGTAAGTGGGGGGACAGAGAGACCCAGTACTTC. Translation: CASSKWGDRETQYF.

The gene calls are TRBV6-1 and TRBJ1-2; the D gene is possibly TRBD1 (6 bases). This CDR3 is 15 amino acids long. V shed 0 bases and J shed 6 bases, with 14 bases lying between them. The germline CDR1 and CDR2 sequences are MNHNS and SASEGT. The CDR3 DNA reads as TGTGCCAGCAGTGAAGCCGGCGGGGGGCGAGATGGCTACACCTTC. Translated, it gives CASSEAGGGRDGYTF.

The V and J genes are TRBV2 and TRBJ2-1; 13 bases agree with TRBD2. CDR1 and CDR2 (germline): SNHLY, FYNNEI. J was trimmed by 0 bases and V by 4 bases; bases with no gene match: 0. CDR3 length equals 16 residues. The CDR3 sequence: CASSGTSGSSYNEQFF. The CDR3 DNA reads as TGTGCCAGCAGTGGGACTAGCGGGAGCTCCTACAATGAGCAGTTCTTC.

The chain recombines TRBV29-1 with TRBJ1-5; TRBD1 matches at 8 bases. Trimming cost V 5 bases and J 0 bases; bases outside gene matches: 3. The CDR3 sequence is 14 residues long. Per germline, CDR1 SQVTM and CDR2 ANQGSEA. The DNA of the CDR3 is TGCAGCGTTTGGACAGGGTATAGCAATCAGCCCCAGCATTTT. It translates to CSVWTGYSNQPQHF. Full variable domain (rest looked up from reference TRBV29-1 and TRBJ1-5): SAVISQKPSRDICQRGTSLTIQCQVDSQVTMMFWYRQQPGQSLTLIATANQGSEATYESGFVIDKFPISRPNLTFSTLTVSNMSPEDSSIYLCSVWTGYSNQPQHFGDGTRLSIL.

The CDR3 reads CASSSTWTGQLGYTF. The CDR3 DNA reads as TGTGCCAGCAGCTCGACTTGGACAGGGCAGTTGGGCTACACCTTC. This chain joins TRBV7-9 and TRBJ1-2, with 8 bases that match TRBD1. V trimming: 4 bases; J trimming: 8 bases; junction bases outside the gene matches: 12. In germline, CDR1 is SEHNR, CDR2 FQNEAQ (reference sequence). This CDR3 region has 15 residues.

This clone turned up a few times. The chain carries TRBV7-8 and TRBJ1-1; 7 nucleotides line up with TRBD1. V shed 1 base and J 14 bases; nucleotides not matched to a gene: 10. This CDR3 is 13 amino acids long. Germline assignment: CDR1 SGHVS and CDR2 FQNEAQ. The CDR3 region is CASSLVGPQGSFF. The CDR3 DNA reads TGTGCCAGCAGCTTAGTAGGGCCACAGGGGTCCTTCTTT.

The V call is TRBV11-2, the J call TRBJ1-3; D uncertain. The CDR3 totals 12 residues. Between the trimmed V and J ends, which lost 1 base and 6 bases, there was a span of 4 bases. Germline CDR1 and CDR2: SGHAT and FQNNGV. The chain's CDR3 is CASSLGANTIYF. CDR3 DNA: TGTGCCAGCAGCTTAGGGGCAAACACCATATATTTT. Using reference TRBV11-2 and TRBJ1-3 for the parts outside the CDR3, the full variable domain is EAGVAQSPRYKIIEKRQSVAFWCNPISGHATLYWYQQILGQGPKLLIQFQNNGVVDDSQLPKDRFSAERLKGVDSTLKIQPAKLEDSAVYLCASSLGANTIYFGEGSWLTVV.

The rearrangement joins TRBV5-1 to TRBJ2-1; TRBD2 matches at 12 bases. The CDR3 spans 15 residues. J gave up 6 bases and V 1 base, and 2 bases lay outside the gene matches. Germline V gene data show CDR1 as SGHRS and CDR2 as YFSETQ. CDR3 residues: CASSLLAGGTNEQFF. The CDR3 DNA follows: TGCGCCAGCAGCTTGCTAGCGGGGGGGACCAATGAGCAGTTCTTC.

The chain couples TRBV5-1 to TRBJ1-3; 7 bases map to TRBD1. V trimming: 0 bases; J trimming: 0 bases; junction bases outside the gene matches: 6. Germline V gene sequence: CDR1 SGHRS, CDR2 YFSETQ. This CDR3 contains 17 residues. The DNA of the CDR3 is TGCGCCAGCAGCTTGGAACCCAGGGGGAGCTCTGGAAACACCATATATTTT. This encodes CASSLEPRGSSGNTIYF.

The CDR3 DNA sequence: TGTGCCAGCAGCCAACGAGGGTCCGGGGAGCTGTTTTTT. Amino acid sequence: CASSQRGSGELFF. The chain combines TRBV3-1 (or the pseudogene TRBV3-2) with TRBJ2-2; TRBD2 might be the D (5 bases). CDR1 is LGHDT, CDR2 YNNKEL, per germline (reference sequence). This CDR3 has 13 amino acids. The V and J ends lost 2 bases and 6 bases respectively, with 7 bases between them.

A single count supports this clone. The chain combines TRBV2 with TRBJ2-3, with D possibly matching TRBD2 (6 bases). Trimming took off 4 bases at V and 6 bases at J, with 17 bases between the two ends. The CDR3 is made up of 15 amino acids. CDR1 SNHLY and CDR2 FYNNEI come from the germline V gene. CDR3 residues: CASSAGTGLADTQYF. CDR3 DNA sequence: TGTGCCAGCAGTGCCGGGACTGGGCTAGCGGATACGCAGTATTTT.

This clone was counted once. The CDR3 is CASSNRGRTEAFF. CDR3 DNA sequence: TGTGCCAGTTCTAACAGGGGGCGAACTGAAGCTTTCTTT. The rearrangement uses TRBV19 and TRBJ1-1, with 9 positions matching TRBD1. The CDR3 is made up of 13 amino acids. Germline V lookup: CDR1 LNHDA, CDR2 SQIVND (reference sequence). J was trimmed by 5 bases and V by 8 bases; bases with no gene match: 6.

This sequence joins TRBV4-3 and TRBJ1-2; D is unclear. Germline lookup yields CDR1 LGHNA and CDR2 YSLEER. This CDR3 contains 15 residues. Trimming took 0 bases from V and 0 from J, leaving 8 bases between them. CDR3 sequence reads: CASSQEDRANYGYTF. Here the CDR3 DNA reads TGCGCCAGCAGCCAAGAGGATCGAGCTAACTATGGCTACACCTTC.

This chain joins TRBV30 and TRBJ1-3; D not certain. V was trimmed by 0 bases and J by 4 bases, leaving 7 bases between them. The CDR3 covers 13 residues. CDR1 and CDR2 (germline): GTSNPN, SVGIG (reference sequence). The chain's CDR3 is CAWSVNRGNTIYF. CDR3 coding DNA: TGTGCCTGGAGTGTAAACAGAGGAAACACCATATATTTT.

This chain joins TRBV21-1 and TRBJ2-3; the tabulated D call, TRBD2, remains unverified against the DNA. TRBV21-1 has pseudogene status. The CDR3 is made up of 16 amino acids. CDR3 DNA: TGTGCCAGCAGCAAAGGGAGCGGGGGGGCCAGAGATACGCAGTATTTT. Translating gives CASSKGSGGARDTQYF.